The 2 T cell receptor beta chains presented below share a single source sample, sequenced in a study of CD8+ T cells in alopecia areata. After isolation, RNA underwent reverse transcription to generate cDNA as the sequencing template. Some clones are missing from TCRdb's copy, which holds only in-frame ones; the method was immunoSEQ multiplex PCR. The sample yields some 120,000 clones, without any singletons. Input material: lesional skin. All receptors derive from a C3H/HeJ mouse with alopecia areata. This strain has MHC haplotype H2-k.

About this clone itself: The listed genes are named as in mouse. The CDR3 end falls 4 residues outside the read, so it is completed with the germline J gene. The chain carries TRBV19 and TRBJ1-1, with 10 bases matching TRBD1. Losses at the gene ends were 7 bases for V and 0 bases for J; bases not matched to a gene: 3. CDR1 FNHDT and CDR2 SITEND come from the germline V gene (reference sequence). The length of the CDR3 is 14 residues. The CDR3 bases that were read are TGTGCCAGCGAGACAGGGGGCGCAAACACA. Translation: CASETGGANT. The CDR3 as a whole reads CASETGGANTEVFF. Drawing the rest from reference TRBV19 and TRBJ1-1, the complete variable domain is GGIITQTPKFLIGQEGQKLTLKCQQNFNHDTMYWYRQDSGKGLRLIYYSITENDLQKGDLSEGYDASREKKSSFSLTVTSAQKNEMAVFLCASETGGANTEVFFGKGTRLTVV.

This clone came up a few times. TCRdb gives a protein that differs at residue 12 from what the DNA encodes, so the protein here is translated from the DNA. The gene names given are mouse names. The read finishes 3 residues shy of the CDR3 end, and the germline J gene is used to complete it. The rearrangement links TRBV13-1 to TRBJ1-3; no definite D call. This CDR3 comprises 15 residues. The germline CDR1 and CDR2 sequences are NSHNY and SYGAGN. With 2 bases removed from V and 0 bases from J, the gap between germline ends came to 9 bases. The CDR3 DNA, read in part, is TGTGCCAGCAGTGAGTACAAATTTTCTGGAAATACG. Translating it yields CASSEYKFSGNT. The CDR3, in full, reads CASSEYKFSGNTLYF.